The clone carrying this T cell receptor (beta chain) was recorded many times. As yet, its antigen is unknown. The CDR3 consists of 15 residues. The junction had 9 bases not matched to a gene; V was cut back by 7 bases and J by 3 bases. This entry comes from a study of early T cells in non-severe SARS-CoV-2 infection. Study context: Chains were unpaired, as sequencing was done on bulk RNA from unsorted whole blood.

Study outcomes and limitations: The VDJdb matching leaned toward anti-spike CD8 responses and overlooked private and CD4 specificities.

Each single cDNA molecule received a unique molecular identifier. Each CDR3 protein is one row after TCRdb ran MiXCR on the 5' RACE reads. This table holds 26,000 or so distinct CDR3 sequences, less than 6% found once. The input for sequencing was whole blood, taken at baseline. The rearrangement uses TRBV12-3 or TRBV12-4 and TRBJ2-3, with 8 bases identical to TRBD1. This clonotype originated in an adult who was a healthcare worker with PCR-confirmed SARS-CoV-2 infection or an uninfected control (not recorded which). This CDR3 reads CASTKQGGETDTQYF. CDR3 bases: TGTGCCAGCACCAAACAGGGGGGTGAGACAGATACGCAGTATTTT.